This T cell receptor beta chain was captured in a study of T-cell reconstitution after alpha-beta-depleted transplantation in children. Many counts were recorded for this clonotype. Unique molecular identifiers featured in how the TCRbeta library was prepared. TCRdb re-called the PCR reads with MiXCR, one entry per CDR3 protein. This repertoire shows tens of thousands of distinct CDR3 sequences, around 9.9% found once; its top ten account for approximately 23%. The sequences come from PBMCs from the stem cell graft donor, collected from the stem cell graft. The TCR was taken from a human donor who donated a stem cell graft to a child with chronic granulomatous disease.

CDR3 sequence: CASSPLAGSTDTQYF. CDR3 sequence (DNA): TGCGCCAGCAGCCCCTTAGCGGGAAGCACAGATACGCAGTATTTT. The chain employs TRBV5-1 and TRBJ2-3; 8 nucleotides agree with TRBD2. Germline V gene sequence: CDR1 SGHRS, CDR2 YFSETQ. The CDR3 sequence is 15 residues long. Trimming at V came to 4 bases and at J to 0 bases, leaving 4 bases not matched to a gene.